One and the same sample provided the 5 T cell receptor beta chains below, sequenced in a study of post-analysis software for immune sequencing data. Study-wide points: TRBV5-6, TRBV5-1 and TRBV20-1 belonged to a set of roughly five TRBV segments that were more frequent in patients than controls.

cDNA libraries for TCR beta contained unique molecular identifiers. TCRdb re-derived calls from the PCR reads in MiXCR, one entry per CDR3 protein. Among 350,000 to 450,000 distinct CDR3 sequences, more than 30% were seen once, and the ten largest hold less than 10%. These receptors lack a known antigen. The sample taken for sequencing was blood. The source of these receptors is a girl aged 2 to 10 with multiple sclerosis.

The rearrangement links TRBV12-3 or TRBV12-4 to TRBJ2-5; a weak D match, TRBD1 (5 bases). This CDR3 has 14 residues. V lost 5 bases, J lost 5 bases, and 15 bases lay in between. The CDR3 here is CASSADPGMETQYF. The CDR3 nucleotides read TGTGCCAGCAGTGCCGATCCAGGGATGGAGACCCAGTACTTC.

The chain couples TRBV27 to TRBJ2-1, with 10 bases matching TRBD2. Germline-derived CDR1 and CDR2 are MNHEY and SMNVEV (reference sequence). The ends lost 5 bases at V and 0 bases at J; junction bases unmatched: 7. The CDR3 has 17 amino acids. The CDR3 DNA reads as TGTGCCAGCAGTACGGCTAGCGGGGGTCGCTCCTACAATGAGCAGTTCTTC. It specifies CASSTASGGRSYNEQFF.

This clonotype was counted only a few times. J is TRBJ2-3 and V is TRBV4-2, with D perhaps TRBD1 (6 bases). V was cut by 3 bases and J by 3 bases, with 13 bases left in between. Germline CDR1 and CDR2: LGHNA and YNFKEQ. The CDR3 covers 15 residues. The DNA of the CDR3 is TGTGCCAGCAGCCAGTCCAGGGGCCGAACAGATACGCAGTATTTT. Translating gives CASSQSRGRTDTQYF.

As to this clonotype: At one boundary the junction diverges from the germline segment, which might be a read error. The chain combines TRBV5-6 with TRBJ2-7, with a weak D call TRBD2 (6 bases). The CDR3 consists of 14 residues. The germline gives CDR1 SGHDT, CDR2 YYEEEE. CDR3 in amino acids: CASSSGTFTYEQCF. CDR3 DNA sequence: TGTGCCAGCAGCTCTGGGACTTTTACCTACGAGCAGTGCTTC.

Concerning this clonotype itself: The junction differs from germline at one of its ends, possibly a read error. The gene calls are TRBV9 and TRBJ2-1; TRBD2 matches 8 bases. Germline-derived CDR1 and CDR2 are SGDLS and YYNGEE. This CDR3 has 15 amino acids. This CDR3 reads CVSSVVDGGAFEQFF. The DNA for the CDR3 is TGTGTCAGCAGCGTAGTGGACGGGGGGGCCTTTGAGCAGTTCTTC.